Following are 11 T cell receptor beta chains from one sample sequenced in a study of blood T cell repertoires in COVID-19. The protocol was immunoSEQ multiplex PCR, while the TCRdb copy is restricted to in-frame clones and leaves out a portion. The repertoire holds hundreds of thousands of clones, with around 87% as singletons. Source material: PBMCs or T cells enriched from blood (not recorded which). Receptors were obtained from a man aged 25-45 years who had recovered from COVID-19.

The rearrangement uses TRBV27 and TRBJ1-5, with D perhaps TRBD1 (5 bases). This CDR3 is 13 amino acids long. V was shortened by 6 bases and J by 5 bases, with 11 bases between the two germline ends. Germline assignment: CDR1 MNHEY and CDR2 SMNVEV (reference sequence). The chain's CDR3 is CASSSGGDQPQHF. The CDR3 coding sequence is TGTGCCAGCAGCTCGGGGGGGGATCAGCCCCAGCATTTT.

CDR3 protein: CASSLAGGLDTQYF. The CDR3 DNA sequence: TGTGCCAGCAGTCTCGCGGGAGGGTTAGATACGCAGTATTTT. The chain joins TRBV2 to TRBJ2-3; 9 nucleotides agree with TRBD2. V was pared by 5 bases and J by 5 bases, with 5 bases of the junction left unmatched. The CDR3 extends over 14 amino acids. CDR1 and CDR2 from the germline V gene are SNHLY and FYNNEI.

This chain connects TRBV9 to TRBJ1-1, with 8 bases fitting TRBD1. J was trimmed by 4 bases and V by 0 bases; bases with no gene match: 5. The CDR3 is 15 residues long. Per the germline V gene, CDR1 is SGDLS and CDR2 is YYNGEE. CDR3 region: CASSVGTGKVTEAFF. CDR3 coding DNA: TGTGCCAGCAGCGTAGGGACAGGGAAAGTCACTGAAGCTTTCTTT.

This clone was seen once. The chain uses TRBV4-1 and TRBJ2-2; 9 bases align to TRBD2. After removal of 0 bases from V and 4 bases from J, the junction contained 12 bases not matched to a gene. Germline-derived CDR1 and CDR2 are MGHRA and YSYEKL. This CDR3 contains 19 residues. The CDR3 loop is CASSQEGLATKGSTGELFF. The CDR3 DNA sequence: TGCGCCAGCAGCCAAGAAGGACTAGCGACAAAGGGGAGCACCGGGGAGCTGTTTTTT.

The DNA of the CDR3 is TGTGCCAGCAGCCAAGGACTAGCGGGAGGTACCGGGGAGCTGTTTTTT. It encodes CASSQGLAGGTGELFF. The rearrangement joins TRBV7-7 to TRBJ2-2, with 14 bases that match TRBD2. The germline V gene has CDR1 SSHAT and CDR2 FNYEAQ (reference sequence). Losses at the gene ends were 5 bases for V and 5 bases for J; bases not matched to a gene: 4. The CDR3 has 16 residues.

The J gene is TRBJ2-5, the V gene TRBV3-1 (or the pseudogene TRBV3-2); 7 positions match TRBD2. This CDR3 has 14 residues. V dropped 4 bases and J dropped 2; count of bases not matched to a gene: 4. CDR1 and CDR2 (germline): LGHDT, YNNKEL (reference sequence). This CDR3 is CASSPPAGQETQYF. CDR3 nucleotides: TGTGCCAGCAGCCCCCCAGCGGGACAAGAGACCCAGTACTTC.

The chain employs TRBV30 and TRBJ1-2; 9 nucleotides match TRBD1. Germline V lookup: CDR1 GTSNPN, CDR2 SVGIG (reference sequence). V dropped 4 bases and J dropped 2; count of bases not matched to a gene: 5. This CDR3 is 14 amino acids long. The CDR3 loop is CAWNLGTGNYGYTF. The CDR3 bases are TGTGCCTGGAATTTAGGGACAGGGAACTATGGCTACACCTTC.

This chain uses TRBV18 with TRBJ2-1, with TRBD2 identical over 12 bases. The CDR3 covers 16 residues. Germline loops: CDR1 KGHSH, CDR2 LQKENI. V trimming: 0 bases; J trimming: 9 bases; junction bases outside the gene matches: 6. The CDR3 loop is CASSPPSSGRAGEQFF. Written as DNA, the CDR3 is TGTGCCAGCTCACCACCTTCTAGCGGGAGGGCCGGTGAGCAGTTCTTC.

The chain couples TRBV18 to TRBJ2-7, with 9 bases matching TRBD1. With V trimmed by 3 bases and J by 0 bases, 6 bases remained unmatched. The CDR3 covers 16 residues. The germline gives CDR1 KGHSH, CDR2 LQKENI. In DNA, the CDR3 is TGTGCCAGCTCACCCAGACAGGGGGTGCTCTCCTACGAGCAGTACTTC. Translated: CASSPRQGVLSYEQYF.

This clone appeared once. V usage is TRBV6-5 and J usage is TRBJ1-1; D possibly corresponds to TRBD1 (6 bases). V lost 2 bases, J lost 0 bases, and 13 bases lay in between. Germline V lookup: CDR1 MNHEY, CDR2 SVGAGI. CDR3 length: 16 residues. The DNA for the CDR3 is TGTGCCAGCAGTTACGACCCGGGGGGCATGAACACTGAAGCTTTCTTT. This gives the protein CASSYDPGGMNTEAFF.

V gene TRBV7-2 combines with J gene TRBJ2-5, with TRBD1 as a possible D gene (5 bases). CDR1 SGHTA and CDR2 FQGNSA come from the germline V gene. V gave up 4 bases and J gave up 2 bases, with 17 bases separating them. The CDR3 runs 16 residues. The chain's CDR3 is CASSSRPGHRQETQYF. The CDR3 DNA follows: TGTGCCAGCAGCTCCCGACCCGGACATCGTCAAGAGACCCAGTACTTC.